This T cell receptor (beta chain) comes out of a study of cytomegalovirus exposure and HLA in healthy donors. The PCR ran on 60 Vbeta and 13 Jbeta primers. As processed by the authors: Roughly 11 million shared chains were among the approximately 82 million unique TCR beta chains that a later analysis counted. Clones were read by immunoSEQ multiplex PCR, and TCRdb kept only the in-frame ones, dropping some. The V and J calls and clone size come from that table; D and trimming were worked out from the DNA. The table lists around 130,000 clones, 83% of them singletons. CDR3 size: 14 residues. The V gene's germline CDR1 is MGHRA and CDR2 YSYEKL. The ends were cut back, 2 bases at V and 0 bases at J, with 5 bases in the middle.

This receptor was taken from a girl aged 2-10 years in good health and CMV-seronegative. The specimen was PBMCs. The gene calls are TRBV4-1 and TRBJ1-5; D gene unclear. DNA for the CDR3: TGCGCCAGCAGCCAAAGAGTTAGCAATCAGCCCCAGCATTTT. It translates to CASSQRVSNQPQHF.